These 4 T cell receptor beta chains share one sample of origin, sequenced in a study of T cell repertoires in cytomegalovirus infection. From the reads, TCRdb called clonotypes with MiXCR, one entry per CDR3 protein. The sample records hundreds of thousands of distinct CDR3 sequences, more than 9% being singletons. Sequencing was carried out using PBMCs. Source of these receptors: a human donor in good health (CMV status not recorded). Some clones in this sample may be carry-over from other donors' samples.

This clonotype occurred many times. The chain combines TRBV5-1 with TRBJ2-1; 10 bases are a match to TRBD2. V shed 0 bases, J shed 6 bases, and the junction held 3 bases outside the gene matches. CDR3 size: 15 residues. CDR1 SGHRS and CDR2 YFSETQ come from the germline V gene. The CDR3 region has the DNA TGCGCCAGCAGCTTGGCCGGGACTAGCGTCAATGAGCAGTTCTTC. Amino acid sequence: CASSLAGTSVNEQFF.

This clonotype was observed many times. The chain uses TRBV4-1 and TRBJ2-4; no firm D call. The ends were cut back, 4 bases at V and 0 bases at J, with 7 bases in the middle. Germline values: CDR1 MGHRA, CDR2 YSYEKL. The CDR3 contains 14 residues. As DNA, the CDR3 is TGCGCCAGCAGCCCGATTTTAGCCAAAAACATTCAGTACTTC. It encodes CASSPILAKNIQYF.

The J gene is TRBJ2-3, the V gene TRBV12-3 or TRBV12-4; TRBD2 agrees at 10 bases. The CDR3 contains 15 residues. With V trimmed by 6 bases and J by 6 bases, 9 bases remained unmatched. Here the CDR3 DNA reads TGTGCCAGCAGACATAGCGGGAGGACCGGGGATACGCAGTATTTT. Its translation: CASRHSGRTGDTQYF.

There are a few counts of this clonotype. This chain links TRBV5-1 with TRBJ1-2, with 10 bases fitting TRBD1. Germline-derived CDR1 and CDR2 are SGHRS and YFSETQ. The CDR3 covers 16 residues. The V gene end was trimmed by 4 bases and the J gene end by 1 base; junction bases not matched to a gene: 7. The CDR3 region is CASSVGTGARNYGYTF. The CDR3 DNA reads TGCGCCAGCAGCGTCGGGACAGGGGCTCGTAACTATGGCTACACCTTC.